The rows below give T cell receptor beta chains drawn from one sample of a study of T cell responses to AZD1222 COVID-19 vaccine. Profiled with immunoSEQ multiplex PCR; TCRdb holds only in-frame clones, not every one. Of around 65,000 clones listed, around 80% were seen once; the top ten hold over 20%. This specimen was peripheral blood, taken 28 days after the second AZD1222 dose. The receptors come from an adult who received the AZD1222 COVID-19 vaccine. CDR3s include the opening cysteine and the closing phenylalanine or tryptophan. Each record gives: V gene, J gene, clone size, D gene, CDR3 protein, CDR3 DNA. A D gene is named only where the DNA matches it firmly. The listing skips clone size in some rows; elsewhere it reads once, few, many or a size class.

>TRBV5-1|TRBJ2-6|NA|TRBD1
CASSLAPTGMGSGANVLTF
TGCGCCAGCAGCTTGGCCCCGACAGGGATGGGCTCTGGGGCCAACGTCCTGACTTTC
>TRBV11-2|TRBJ2-3|NA|TRBD2
CASSLGSGSTDTQYF
TGTGCCAGCAGCTTAGGTAGCGGGAGCACAGATACGCAGTATTTT
>TRBV14|TRBJ2-7|NA|NA
CASSQGYERQGSYEQYF
TGTGCCAGCAGCCAAGGATATGAGCGTCAGGGCTCCTACGAGCAGTACTTC
>TRBV15|TRBJ1-2|NA|NA
CATSQDPKYGYTF
TGTGCCACCAGCCAAGACCCGAAATATGGCTACACCTTC
>TRBV24-1|TRBJ2-7|NA|NA
CATSVGRVIHEQYF
TGTGCCACCAGTGTGGGCAGGGTAATCCACGAGCAGTACTTC
>TRBV28|TRBJ1-1|NA|NA
CASSFAGTANTEAFF
TGTGCCAGCAGTTTCGCCGGGACGGCGAACACTGAAGCTTTCTTT
>TRBV29-1|TRBJ1-2|NA|NA
CSVEMRGDQGYTF
TGCAGCGTTGAAATGAGGGGGGATCAGGGCTACACCTTC
>TRBV6-5|TRBJ2-7|few|TRBD1
CASTKRQGAHEQYF
TGTGCCAGCACCAAAAGACAGGGGGCCCACGAGCAGTACTTC
>TRBV7-3|TRBJ2-1|NA|NA
CASSLLGRDNEQFF
TGTGCCAGCAGCTTACTCGGCAGGGACAATGAGCAGTTCTTC
>TRBV7-2|TRBJ1-6|few|NA
CASSIYRNSPLHF
TGTGCCAGCAGCATATACAGGAATTCACCCCTCCACTTT
>TRBV25-1|TRBJ2-7|NA|NA
CASTYQGSYEQYF
TGTGCCAGCACCTACCAGGGGAGCTACGAGCAGTACTTC
>TRBV27|TRBJ2-1|NA|NA
CASSSTPDSDNEQFF
TGTGCCAGCAGTTCAACCCCAGACAGCGACAATGAGCAGTTCTTC
>TRBV5-4|TRBJ2-1|NA|NA
CASSPPGEWNEQFF
TGTGCCAGCAGCCCGCCGGGGGAATGGAATGAGCAGTTCTTC
>TRBV28|TRBJ1-5|NA|NA
CASSLYDQPQHF
TGTGCCAGCAGTTTATACGATCAGCCCCAGCATTTT
>TRBV5-8|TRBJ2-7|NA|NA
CASSSGQLSYEQYF
TGTGCCAGCAGTTCTGGACAGCTCTCCTACGAGCAGTACTTC
>TRBV11-3|TRBJ2-2|NA|NA
CASSLTSNTGELFF
TGTGCCAGCAGCTTAACCAGCAACACCGGGGAGCTGTTTTTT
>TRBV7-9|TRBJ2-1|NA|NA
CASSGLGGASYNEQFF
TGTGCCAGCAGCGGGCTTGGGGGAGCCTCCTACAATGAGCAGTTCTTC
>TRBV7-2|TRBJ2-7|few|NA
CATAYREKFEQYF
TGTGCCACCGCTTACAGAGAAAAGTTCGAGCAGTACTTC